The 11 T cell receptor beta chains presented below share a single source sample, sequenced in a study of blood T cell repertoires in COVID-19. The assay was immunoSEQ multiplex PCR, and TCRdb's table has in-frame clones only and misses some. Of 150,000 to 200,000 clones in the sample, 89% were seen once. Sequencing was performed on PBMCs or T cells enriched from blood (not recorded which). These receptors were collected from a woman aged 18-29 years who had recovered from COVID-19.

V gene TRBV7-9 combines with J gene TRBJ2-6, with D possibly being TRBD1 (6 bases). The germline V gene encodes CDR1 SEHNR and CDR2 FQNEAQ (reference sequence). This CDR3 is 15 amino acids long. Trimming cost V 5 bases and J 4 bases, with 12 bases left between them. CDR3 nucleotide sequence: TGTGCCAGCAGCCCAGGGGTTTGGGGGGCCAACGTCCTGACTTTC. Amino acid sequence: CASSPGVWGANVLTF.

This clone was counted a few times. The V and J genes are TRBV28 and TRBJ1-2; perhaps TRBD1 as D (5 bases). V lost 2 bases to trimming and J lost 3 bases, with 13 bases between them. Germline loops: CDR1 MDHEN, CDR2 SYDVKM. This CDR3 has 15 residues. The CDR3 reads CASSLSEQGYYGYTF. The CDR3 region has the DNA TGTGCCAGCAGTTTAAGTGAGCAGGGTTACTATGGCTACACCTTC.

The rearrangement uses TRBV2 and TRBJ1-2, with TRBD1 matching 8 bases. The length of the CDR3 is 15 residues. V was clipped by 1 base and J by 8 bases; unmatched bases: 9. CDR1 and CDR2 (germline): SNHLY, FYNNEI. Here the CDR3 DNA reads TGTGCCAGCAGTGAAGAGCAAAACAGGGGGGGAGGCTACACCTTC. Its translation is CASSEEQNRGGGYTF. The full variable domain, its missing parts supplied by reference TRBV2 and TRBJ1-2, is EPEVTQTPSHQVTQMGQEVILRCVPISNHLYFYWYRQILGQKVEFLVSFYNNEISEKSEIFDDQFSVERPDGSNFTLKIRSTKLEDSAMYFCASSEEQNRGGGYTFGSGTRLTVV.

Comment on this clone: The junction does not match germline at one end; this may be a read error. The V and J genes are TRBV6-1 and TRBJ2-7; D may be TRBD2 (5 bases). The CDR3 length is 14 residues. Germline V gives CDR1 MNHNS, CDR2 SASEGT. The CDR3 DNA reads TGTGCCAGCAGGGAAGCGGAGAGCTCCTACGAGCAGTACTTC. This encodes CASREAESSYEQYF.

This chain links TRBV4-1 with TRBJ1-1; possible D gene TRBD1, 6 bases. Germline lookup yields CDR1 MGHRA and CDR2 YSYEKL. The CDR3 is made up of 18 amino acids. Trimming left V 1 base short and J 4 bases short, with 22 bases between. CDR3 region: CASSQAQGDPGFVTEAFF. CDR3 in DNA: TGCGCCAGCAGCCAAGCACAGGGCGACCCAGGATTTGTCACTGAAGCTTTCTTT.

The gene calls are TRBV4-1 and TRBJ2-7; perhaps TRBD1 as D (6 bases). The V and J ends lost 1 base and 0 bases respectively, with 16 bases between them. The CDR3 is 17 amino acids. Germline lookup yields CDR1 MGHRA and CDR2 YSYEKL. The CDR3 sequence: CASSQAIDRMSSYEQYF. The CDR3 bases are TGCGCCAGCAGCCAAGCCATCGACAGGATGAGCTCCTACGAGCAGTACTTC.

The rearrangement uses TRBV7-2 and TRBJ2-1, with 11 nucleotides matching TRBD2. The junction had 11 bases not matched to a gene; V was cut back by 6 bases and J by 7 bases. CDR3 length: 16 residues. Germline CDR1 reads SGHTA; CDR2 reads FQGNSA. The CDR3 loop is CASRISGASGRNEQFF. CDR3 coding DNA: TGTGCCAGCAGAATCTCAGGGGCTAGCGGGAGGAATGAGCAGTTCTTC.

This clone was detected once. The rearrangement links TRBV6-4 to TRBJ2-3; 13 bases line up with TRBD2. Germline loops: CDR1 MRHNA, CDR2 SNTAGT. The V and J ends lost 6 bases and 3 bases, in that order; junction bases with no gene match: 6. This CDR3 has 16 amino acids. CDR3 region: CASSPLAGGQTDTQYF. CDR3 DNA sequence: TGTGCCAGCAGCCCACTAGCGGGAGGGCAAACAGATACGCAGTATTTT.

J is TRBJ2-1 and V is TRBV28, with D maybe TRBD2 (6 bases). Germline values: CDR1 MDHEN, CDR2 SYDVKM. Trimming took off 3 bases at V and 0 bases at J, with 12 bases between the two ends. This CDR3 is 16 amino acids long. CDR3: CASSFSGVSSYNEQFF. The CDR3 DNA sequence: TGTGCCAGCAGTTTTAGCGGTGTCAGCTCCTACAATGAGCAGTTCTTC.

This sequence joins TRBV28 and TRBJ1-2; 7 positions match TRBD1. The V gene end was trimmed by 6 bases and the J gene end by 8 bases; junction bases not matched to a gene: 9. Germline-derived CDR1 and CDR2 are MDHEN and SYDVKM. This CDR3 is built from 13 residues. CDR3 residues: CASSVGDSRGYTF. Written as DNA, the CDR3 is TGTGCCAGCAGCGTAGGGGACAGCCGGGGCTACACCTTC.

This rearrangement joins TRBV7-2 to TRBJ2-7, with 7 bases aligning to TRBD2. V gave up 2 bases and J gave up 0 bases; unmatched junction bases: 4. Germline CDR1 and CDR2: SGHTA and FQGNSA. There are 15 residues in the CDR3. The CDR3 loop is CASSLLGGSSYEQYF. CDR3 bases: TGTGCCAGCAGCTTATTAGGCGGGAGCTCCTACGAGCAGTACTTC. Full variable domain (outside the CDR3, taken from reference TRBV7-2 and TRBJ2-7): GAGVSQSPSNKVTEKGKDVELRCDPISGHTALYWYRQSLGQGLEFLIYFQGNSAPDKSGLPSDRFSAERTGGSVSTLTIQRTQQEDSAVYLCASSLLGGSSYEQYFGPGTRLTVT.